This T cell receptor beta chain is drawn from a study of cytomegalovirus exposure and HLA in healthy donors. About the research overall: Of 350 to 400 genotyped donors, roughly 81% grouped in the Caucasian-associated ancestry cluster.

This clone has just a few counts. The length of the CDR3 is 16 residues. Germline-derived CDR1 and CDR2 are GTSNPN and SVGIG (reference sequence). V lost 3 bases to trimming and J lost 0 bases, with 17 bases between them. PCR involved 60 Vbeta and 13 Jbeta primers. Profiling relied on immunoSEQ multiplex PCR, and the TCRdb table lists in-frame clones only, not all of them. The sample has about 150,000 clones, about 85% seen once. V is TRBV30 and J is TRBJ1-1, with D tentatively TRBD1 (6 bases). This sequence originates from a man aged 25-45 years in good health and CMV-seropositive. Input material: PBMCs. The chain's CDR3 is CAWRYSYRGMNTEAFF. The CDR3 DNA follows: TGTGCCTGGAGGTATAGCTATAGGGGGATGAACACTGAAGCTTTCTTT. Using reference TRBV30 and TRBJ1-1 for the parts outside the CDR3, the full variable domain is SQTIHQWPATLVQPVGSPLSLECTVEGTSNPNLYWYRQAAGRGLQLLFYSVGIGQISSEVPQNLSASRPQDRQFILSSKKLLLSDSGFYLCAWRYSYRGMNTEAFFGQGTRLTVV.